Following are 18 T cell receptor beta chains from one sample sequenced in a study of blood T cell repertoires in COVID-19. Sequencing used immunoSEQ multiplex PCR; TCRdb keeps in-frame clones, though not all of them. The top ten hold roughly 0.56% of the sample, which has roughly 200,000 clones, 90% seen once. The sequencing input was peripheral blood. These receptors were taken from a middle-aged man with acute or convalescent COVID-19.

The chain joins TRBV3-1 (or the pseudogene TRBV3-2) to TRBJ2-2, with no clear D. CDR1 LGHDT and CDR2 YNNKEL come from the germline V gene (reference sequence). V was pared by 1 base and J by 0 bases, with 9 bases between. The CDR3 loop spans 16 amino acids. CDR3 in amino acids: CASSQVEVTNTGELFF. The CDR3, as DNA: TGTGCCAGCAGCCAAGTTGAGGTTACGAACACCGGGGAGCTGTTTTTT.

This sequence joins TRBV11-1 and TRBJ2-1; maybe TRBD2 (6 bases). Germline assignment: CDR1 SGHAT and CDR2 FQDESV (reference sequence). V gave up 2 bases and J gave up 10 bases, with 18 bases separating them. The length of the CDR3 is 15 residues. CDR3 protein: CASSLWAGRREEQFF. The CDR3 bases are TGTGCCAGCAGCTTATGGGCGGGGAGGAGGGAAGAGCAGTTCTTC.

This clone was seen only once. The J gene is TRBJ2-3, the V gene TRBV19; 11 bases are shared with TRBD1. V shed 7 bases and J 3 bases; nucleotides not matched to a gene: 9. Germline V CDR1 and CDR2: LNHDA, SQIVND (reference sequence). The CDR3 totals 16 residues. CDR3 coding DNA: TGTGCCAGTACCCCCTGGGGACAGGGGGTAACAGATACGCAGTATTTT. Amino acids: CASTPWGQGVTDTQYF.

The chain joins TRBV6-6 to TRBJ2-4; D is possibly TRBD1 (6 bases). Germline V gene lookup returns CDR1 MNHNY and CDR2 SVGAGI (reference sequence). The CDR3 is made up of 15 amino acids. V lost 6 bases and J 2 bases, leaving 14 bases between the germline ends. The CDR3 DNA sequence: TGTGCCAGCAGCCCCCAGGGGCGGCCCAAAAACATTCAGTACTTC. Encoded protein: CASSPQGRPKNIQYF.

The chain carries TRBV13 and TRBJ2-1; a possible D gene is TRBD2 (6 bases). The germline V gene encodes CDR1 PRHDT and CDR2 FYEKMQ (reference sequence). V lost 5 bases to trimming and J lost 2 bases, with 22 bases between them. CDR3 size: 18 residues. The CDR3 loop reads CASSPGRGNFFPYNEQFF. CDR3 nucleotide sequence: TGTGCCAGCAGCCCCGGTCGCGGGAACTTTTTCCCCTACAATGAGCAGTTCTTC.

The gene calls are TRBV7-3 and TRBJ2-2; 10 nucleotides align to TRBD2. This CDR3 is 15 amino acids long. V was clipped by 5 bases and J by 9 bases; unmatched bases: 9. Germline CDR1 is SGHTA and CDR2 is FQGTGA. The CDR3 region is CASSPLSSGSRELFF. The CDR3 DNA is TGTGCCAGCAGCCCTCTATCTAGCGGGAGCAGGGAGCTGTTTTTT.

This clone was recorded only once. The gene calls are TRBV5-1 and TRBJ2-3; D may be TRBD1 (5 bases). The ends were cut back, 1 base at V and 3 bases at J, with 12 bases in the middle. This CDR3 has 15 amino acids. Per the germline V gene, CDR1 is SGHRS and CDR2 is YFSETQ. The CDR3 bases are TGCGCCAGCAGCTTGCCCAGGGAAGTGACAGATACGCAGTATTTT. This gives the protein CASSLPREVTDTQYF.

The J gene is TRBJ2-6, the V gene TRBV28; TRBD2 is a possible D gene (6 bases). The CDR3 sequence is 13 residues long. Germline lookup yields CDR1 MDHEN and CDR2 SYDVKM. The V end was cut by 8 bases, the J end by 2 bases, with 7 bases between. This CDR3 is CASCGAGANVLTF. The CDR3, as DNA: TGTGCCAGCTGCGGGGCTGGGGCCAACGTCCTGACTTTC.

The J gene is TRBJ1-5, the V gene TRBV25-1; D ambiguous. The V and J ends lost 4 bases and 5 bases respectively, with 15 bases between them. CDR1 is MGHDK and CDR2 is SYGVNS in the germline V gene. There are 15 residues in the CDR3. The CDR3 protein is CASSARGGPHQPQHF. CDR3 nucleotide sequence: TGTGCCAGCAGTGCCCGAGGAGGGCCCCATCAGCCCCAGCATTTT.

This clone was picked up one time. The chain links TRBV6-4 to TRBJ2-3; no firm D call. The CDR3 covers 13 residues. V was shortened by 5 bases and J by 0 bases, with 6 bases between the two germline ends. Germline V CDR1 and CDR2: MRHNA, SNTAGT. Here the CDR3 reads CASSLQSTDTQYF. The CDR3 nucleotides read TGTGCCAGCAGTCTACAGAGCACAGATACGCAGTATTTT.

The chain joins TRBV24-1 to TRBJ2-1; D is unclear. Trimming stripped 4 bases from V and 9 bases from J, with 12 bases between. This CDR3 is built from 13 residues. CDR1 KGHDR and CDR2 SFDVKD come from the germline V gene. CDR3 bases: TGTGCCACCAGTGACAACCTGGCAGGTGAGCAGTTCTTC. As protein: CATSDNLAGEQFF.

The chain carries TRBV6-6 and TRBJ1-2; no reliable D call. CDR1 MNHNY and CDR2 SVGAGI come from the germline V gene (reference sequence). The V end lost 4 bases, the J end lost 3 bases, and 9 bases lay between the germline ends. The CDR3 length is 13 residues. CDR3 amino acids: CASSSGSHYGYTF. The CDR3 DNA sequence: TGTGCCAGCAGTTCGGGATCCCACTATGGCTACACCTTC.

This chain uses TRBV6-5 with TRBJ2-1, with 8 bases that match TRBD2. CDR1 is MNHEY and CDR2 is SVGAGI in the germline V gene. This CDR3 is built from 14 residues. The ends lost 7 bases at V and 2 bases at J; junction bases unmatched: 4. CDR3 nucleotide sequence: TGTGCCAGCAACTTAGCGGGGCCCTACAATGAGCAGTTCTTC. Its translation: CASNLAGPYNEQFF.

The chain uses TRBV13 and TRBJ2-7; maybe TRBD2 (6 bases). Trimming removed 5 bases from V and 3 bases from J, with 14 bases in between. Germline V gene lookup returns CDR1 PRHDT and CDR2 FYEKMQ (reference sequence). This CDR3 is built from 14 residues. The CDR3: CASSRFGGNYEQYF. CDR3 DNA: TGTGCCAGCAGCCGTTTCGGCGGGAACTACGAGCAGTACTTC.

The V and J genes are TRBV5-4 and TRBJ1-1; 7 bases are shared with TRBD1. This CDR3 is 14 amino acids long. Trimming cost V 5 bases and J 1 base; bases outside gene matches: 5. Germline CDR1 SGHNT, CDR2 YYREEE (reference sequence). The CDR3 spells CASSSGTANTEAFF. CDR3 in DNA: TGTGCCAGCAGTTCCGGGACAGCGAACACTGAAGCTTTCTTT.

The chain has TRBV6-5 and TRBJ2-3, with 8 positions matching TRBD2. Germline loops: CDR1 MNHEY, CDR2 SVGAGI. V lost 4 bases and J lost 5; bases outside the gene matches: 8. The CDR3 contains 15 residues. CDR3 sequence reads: CASSFIAGLQDTQYF. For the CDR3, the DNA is TGTGCCAGCAGTTTTATAGCGGGATTGCAAGATACGCAGTATTTT.

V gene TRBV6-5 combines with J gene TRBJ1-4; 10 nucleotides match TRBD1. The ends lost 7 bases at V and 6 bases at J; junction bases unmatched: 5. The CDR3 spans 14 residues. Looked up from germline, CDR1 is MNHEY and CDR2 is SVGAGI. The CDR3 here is CASISGTGDEKLFF. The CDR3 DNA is TGTGCCAGCATCTCCGGGACAGGGGATGAAAAACTGTTTTTT.

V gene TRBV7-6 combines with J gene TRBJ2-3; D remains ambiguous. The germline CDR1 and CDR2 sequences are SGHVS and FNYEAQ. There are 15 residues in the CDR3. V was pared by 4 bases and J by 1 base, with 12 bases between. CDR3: CASSSGIVRTDTQYF. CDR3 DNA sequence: TGTGCCAGCAGCTCGGGTATTGTGCGCACAGATACGCAGTATTTT.